This T cell receptor beta chain was recorded in a study of cytomegalovirus exposure and HLA in healthy donors. Study summary: Later, an analysis reported that the approximately 120 validation repertoires had used the same platform as the 666 first-cohort repertoires. Findings of the study overall: The investigators catalogued some 160 TCR beta chains as cytomegalovirus-associated. High sensitivity and specificity were reportedly achieved when the classifier diagnosed cytomegalovirus status.

In its sample, this clone was seen a few times. Its antigen is not known. The method was immunoSEQ multiplex PCR; TCRdb's version includes in-frame clones alone and lacks a portion of them. This table holds approximately 98,000 clones, approximately 85% found once. Germline CDR1 SGHDT, CDR2 YYEEEE. V was trimmed by 2 bases and J by 6 bases, leaving 12 bases between them. The CDR3 is made up of 14 amino acids. The gene calls are TRBV5-6 and TRBJ1-5; the D gene is possibly TRBD1 (6 bases). The sample taken for sequencing was PBMCs. The receptor's source is a young woman in good health and CMV-seronegative. The CDR3: CASSFSGARQPQHF. The CDR3 DNA is TGTGCCAGCAGCTTTTCAGGGGCGCGTCAGCCCCAGCATTTT.